These T cell receptor beta chains were read from a single sample in a study of blood T cell repertoires in COVID-19. Assay used: immunoSEQ multiplex PCR; TCRdb lists only in-frame clones, some missing. The data hold 350,000 to 500,000 clones, with roughly 89% observed a single time. The sequenced material came from peripheral blood. Receptor source: a man younger than 35 with COVID-19, enrolled during active disease. CDR3s include the opening cysteine and the closing phenylalanine or tryptophan. A D gene is named only where the DNA matches it firmly. Clone size, where shown, is once, few, many, or a class for clones that have expanded.

J: TRBJ2-7; size: NA; D: TRBD1; V: TRBV11-2; CDR3: CAALRDSSYEQYF; DNA: TGTGCCGCCCTCCGGGACAGCTCCTACGAGCAGTACTTC
J: TRBJ1-5; size: few; D: NA; V: TRBV28; CDR3: CASSWEFSNQPQHF; DNA: TGTGCCAGCAGTTGGGAGTTTAGCAATCAGCCCCAGCATTTT
J: TRBJ2-7; size: NA; D: NA; V: TRBV2; CDR3: CASSESRRLSYEQYF; DNA: TGTGCCAGCAGTGAGTCCAGGCGCCTATCCTACGAGCAGTACTTC
J: TRBJ2-1; size: NA; D: NA; V: TRBV19; CDR3: CASSRPGDMGNEQFF; DNA: TGTGCCAGTAGTAGGCCGGGGGATATGGGCAATGAGCAGTTCTTC
J: TRBJ1-5; size: NA; D: TRBD1; V: TRBV7-6; CDR3: CASSLATSFRGDQPQHF; DNA: TGTGCCAGCAGCTTAGCTACGTCGTTCAGGGGGGATCAGCCCCAGCATTTT
J: TRBJ1-2; size: NA; D: NA; V: TRBV6-5; CDR3: CASETATPPYGYTF; DNA: TGTGCCAGCGAGACAGCAACACCACCCTATGGCTACACCTTC
J: TRBJ2-5; size: NA; D: TRBD1; V: TRBV6-6; CDR3: CASSYVRDRGWETQYF; DNA: TGTGCCAGCAGTTACGTCCGGGACAGGGGGTGGGAGACCCAGTACTTC
J: TRBJ2-7; size: NA; D: NA; V: TRBV18; CDR3: CASSPGQGHEQYF; DNA: TGTGCCAGCTCACCGGGACAAGGACACGAGCAGTACTTC
J: TRBJ2-7; size: NA; D: TRBD2; V: TRBV5-6; CDR3: CASSSLGTTSYEQYF; DNA: TGTGCCAGCAGCTCCCTCGGGACTACTTCCTACGAGCAGTACTTC
J: TRBJ1-2; size: NA; D: NA; V: TRBV27; CDR3: CASSYPGTGDNGYTF; DNA: TGTGCCAGCAGTTACCCCGGGACGGGGGATAATGGCTACACCTTC
J: TRBJ2-2; size: once; D: NA; V: TRBV11-2; CDR3: CASSLEGLANTGELFF; DNA: TGTGCCAGCAGCTTAGAGGGACTCGCCAACACCGGGGAGCTGTTTTTT
J: TRBJ2-1; size: NA; D: TRBD2; V: TRBV4-1; CDR3: CASSPGLEMDEQFF; DNA: TGCGCCAGCAGCCCGGGACTAGAGATGGATGAGCAGTTCTTC
J: TRBJ2-1; size: once; D: NA; V: TRBV7-6; CDR3: CASSLAASSSYNEQFF; DNA: TGTGCCAGCAGCTTAGCCGCTAGTAGCTCCTACAATGAGCAGTTCTTC
J: TRBJ2-7; size: NA; D: TRBD1; V: TRBV5-6; CDR3: CASSLAGQGFTYEQYF; DNA: TGTGCCAGCAGCTTGGCGGGACAGGGGTTCACCTACGAGCAGTACTTC
J: TRBJ1-1; size: NA; D: NA; V: TRBV27; CDR3: CASRKGGAEAFF; DNA: TGTGCCAGCAGAAAGGGGGGGGCTGAAGCTTTCTTT
J: TRBJ2-1; size: NA; D: TRBD1; V: TRBV5-1; CDR3: CASSLGDREYNEQFF; DNA: TGCGCCAGCAGCTTGGGGGACAGGGAGTACAATGAGCAGTTCTTC
J: TRBJ2-2; size: NA; D: NA; V: TRBV7-9; CDR3: CASSARGADTGELFF; DNA: TGTGCCAGCAGCGCAAGGGGCGCGGACACCGGGGAGCTGTTTTTT
J: TRBJ1-2; size: NA; D: TRBD1; V: TRBV18; CDR3: CASSPNRGPWGYTF; DNA: TGTGCCAGCTCACCAAACAGGGGGCCTTGGGGCTACACCTTC
J: TRBJ1-3; size: NA; D: NA; V: TRBV7-9; CDR3: CASRQGDSSGNTIYF; DNA: TGTGCCAGCCGCCAAGGGGATTCCTCTGGAAACACCATATATTTT
J: TRBJ2-3; size: NA; D: NA; V: TRBV3-1/TRBV3-2; CDR3: CASSHISSSGDTQYF; DNA: TGTGCCAGCAGCCATATCTCATCCTCGGGAGATACGCAGTATTTT
J: TRBJ2-7; size: few; D: NA; V: TRBV6-5; CDR3: CASSYQMSPYEQYF; DNA: TGTGCCAGCAGTTACCAAATGAGCCCTTACGAGCAGTACTTC
J: TRBJ2-1; size: NA; D: NA; V: TRBV29-1; CDR3: CSVVSDGFDEQFF; DNA: TGCAGCGTTGTTAGCGACGGGTTCGATGAGCAGTTCTTC
J: TRBJ1-2; size: NA; D: NA; V: TRBV5-1; CDR3: CASHLPDQARDNGYTF; DNA: TGCGCCAGCCACCTTCCAGACCAGGCCCGGGACAACGGCTACACCTTC
J: TRBJ1-2; size: few; D: NA; V: TRBV19; CDR3: CASTREGDDPSPNTF; DNA: TGTGCCAGTACCCGCGAGGGCGACGATCCCAGCCCGAACACCTTC
J: TRBJ1-2; size: NA; D: NA; V: TRBV7-9; CDR3: CASSLESAGYTF; DNA: TGTGCCAGCAGCTTAGAGAGTGCTGGCTACACCTTC
J: TRBJ2-3; size: NA; D: NA; V: TRBV15; CDR3: CATSRDIGANTDTQYF; DNA: TGTGCCACCAGCAGAGATATAGGGGCCAACACAGATACGCAGTATTTT